The 21 T cell receptor beta chains below were found in one sample sequenced in a study of blood T cells in healthy people across ages. A second PCR, run for about 6 to 12 cycles, used a sample-barcoded 5' primer plus a J-beta primer mix. A single record per CDR3 protein comes from TCRdb applying MiXCR to the 5' RACE reads. The table records 700,000 or so distinct CDR3 sequences, about 24% of them present only once. Sequencing was performed on blood. The receptors stem from a man in his 70s in good health.

In its sample, this clonotype was seen a few times. The junction and the germline gene differ at one end; a read error may be behind it. The V call is TRBV29-1, the J call TRBJ2-1, with a weak D call TRBD2 (6 bases). Germline values: CDR1 SQVTM, CDR2 ANQGSEA. This CDR3 comprises 14 residues. The CDR3 spells CSVPPRGLYNEQFF. CDR3 DNA sequence: TGCAGCGTTCCCCCGCGGGGCCTCTACAACGAGCAGTTCTTC.

The V gene is TRBV7-9, the J gene TRBJ1-5; no clear D gene. Looked up from germline, CDR1 is SEHNR and CDR2 is FQNEAQ (reference sequence). V shed 1 base and J shed 14 bases, with 12 bases lying between them. The CDR3 loop spans 12 amino acids. CDR3 amino acids: CASSLVGRQKHF. The CDR3 DNA reads as TGTGCCAGCAGCTTAGTAGGAAGACAAAAGCATTTT.

V is TRBV28 and J is TRBJ2-3; D unclear. Germline V lookup: CDR1 MDHEN, CDR2 SYDVKM. This CDR3 is built from 14 residues. The germline V and J ends were trimmed by 1 base and 3 bases, with 8 bases remaining between them. CDR3 residues: CASSLYRFTDTQYF. The CDR3 DNA reads as TGTGCCAGCAGTTTATACAGATTTACAGATACGCAGTATTTT.

The chain has TRBV6-2 or TRBV6-3 and TRBJ2-3; TRBD2 matches at 8 bases. V shed 5 bases, J shed 2 bases, and the junction held 12 bases outside the gene matches. This CDR3 comprises 17 residues. Germline CDR1 reads MNHEY; CDR2 reads SVGEGT. The CDR3: CASSPLLLRGATDTQYF. The CDR3 coding sequence is TGTGCCAGCAGTCCCCTGCTCCTGCGGGGGGCCACAGATACGCAGTATTTT.

The chain joins TRBV5-1 to TRBJ2-3; 8 bases agree with TRBD2. The CDR3 is 15 residues long. Germline V gene lookup returns CDR1 SGHRS and CDR2 YFSETQ. Unmatched junction bases numbered 7, after V lost 5 bases and J lost 2 bases. CDR3 sequence (DNA): TGCGCCAGCAGAGCCCGTAGCGGGGACACAGATACGCAGTATTTT. Protein: CASRARSGDTDTQYF.

This clonotype came up many times. The chain uses TRBV28 and TRBJ1-5; weak D call: TRBD1 (6 bases). CDR3 length: 15 amino acids. The germline CDR1 and CDR2 sequences are MDHEN and SYDVKM. Deletions cut 6 bases from V and 5 bases from J, with 17 bases between. CDR3 DNA sequence: TGTGCCAGCAGAACTGGTGGGGGCGCGGATCAGCCCCAGCATTTT. Translated: CASRTGGGADQPQHF.

The chain is built from TRBV10-2 and TRBJ1-3; the D is unclear. This CDR3 contains 12 residues. Germline V gives CDR1 WSHSY, CDR2 SAAADI. Trimming pared 5 bases from V and 3 bases from J, leaving 5 bases between. In DNA form, the CDR3 reads TGCGCCAGCAGTCCGGATGGAAACACCATATATTTT. Translated, it gives CASSPDGNTIYF.

The V and J genes are TRBV15 and TRBJ1-2; D is unclear. Germline-derived CDR1 and CDR2 are LNHNV and YYDKDF (reference sequence). The V end was cut by 6 bases, the J end by 6 bases, with 17 bases between. The CDR3 has 14 amino acids. This CDR3 is CATRVGGGSDGYTF. The CDR3 nucleotides read TGTGCCACCAGAGTCGGTGGAGGTTCGGATGGCTACACCTTC.

This clonotype has a handful of counts. The rearrangement uses TRBV5-1 and TRBJ2-5, with 10 bases that match TRBD1. The J call is uncertain, as TRBJ2-7 better fits the DNA end. CDR3 length: 14 residues. Germline assignment: CDR1 SGHRS and CDR2 YFSETQ. The CDR3 DNA reads TGCGCCTCAACGGGACAGGGGAATTCCTACGAGCAGTACTTC. It codes for CASTGQGNSYEQYF.

The DNA for the CDR3 is TGTGCCAGCAGCCCGCCCCCTAGCGGGATTACCTACAATGAGCAGTTCTTC. Translation: CASSPPPSGITYNEQFF. The rearrangement links TRBV14 to TRBJ2-1; TRBD2 matches at 9 bases. In germline, CDR1 is SGHDN, CDR2 FVKESK. This CDR3 comprises 17 residues. Trimming at V came to 4 bases and at J to 2 bases, leaving 9 bases not matched to a gene.

This clonotype showed up many times. This sequence joins TRBV5-5 and TRBJ1-1, with TRBD1 matching over 7 bases. This CDR3 is built from 15 residues. Unmatched junction bases numbered 7, after V lost 4 bases and J lost 1 base. CDR1 SGHKS and CDR2 YYEKEE come from the germline V gene (reference sequence). CDR3 loop: CASSGNRGENTEAFF. CDR3 sequence (DNA): TGTGCCAGCAGCGGCAACAGGGGAGAGAACACTGAAGCTTTCTTT.

The rearrangement joins TRBV20-1 to TRBJ2-5, with a possible D match to TRBD1 (6 bases). Germline V gene lookup returns CDR1 DFQATT and CDR2 SNEGSKA (reference sequence). This CDR3 contains 13 residues. The V end was cut by 2 bases, the J end by 4 bases, with 11 bases between. The CDR3: CSARIRGLETQYF. In DNA form, the CDR3 reads TGCAGTGCTAGAATCAGGGGCTTAGAGACCCAGTACTTC.

In its sample, this clonotype was seen many times. The chain recombines TRBV28 with TRBJ1-1; D remains unclear. The CDR3 length is 13 residues. V lost 6 bases and J 1 base, leaving 9 bases between the germline ends. CDR1 and CDR2 (germline): MDHEN, SYDVKM. The CDR3 bases are TGTGCCAGCAGCTTAGACACGAACACTGAAGCTTTCTTT. Amino acid sequence: CASSLDTNTEAFF.

V is TRBV20-1 and J is TRBJ2-3, with 8 bases aligning to TRBD2. This CDR3 spans 15 amino acids. CDR1 and CDR2 from the germline V gene are DFQATT and SNEGSKA (reference sequence). V gave up 3 bases and J gave up 1 base; unmatched junction bases: 6. The CDR3 DNA reads as TGCAGTGCTAGTGTTGGGACTAGGGGCACAGATACGCAGTATTTT. It is translated as CSASVGTRGTDTQYF.

The V gene is TRBV20-1, the J gene TRBJ2-2, with D possibly being TRBD2 (5 bases). Germline CDR1 and CDR2: DFQATT and SNEGSKA (reference sequence). Trimming took 3 bases from V and 6 from J, leaving 14 bases between them. This CDR3 has 14 amino acids. The CDR3 DNA follows: TGCAGTGCTAGCATCGGGTCCGGGGCCGGGGAGCTGTTTTTT. It translates to CSASIGSGAGELFF.

The table lists this clonotype with a few counts. The chain joins TRBV3-1 to TRBJ2-3; no firm D call. Germline V CDR1 and CDR2: LGHDT, YNNKEL (reference sequence). Deletions cut 5 bases from V and 1 base from J, with 10 bases between. The length of the CDR3 is 14 residues. CDR3 residues: CASSIRTGTDTQYF. Here the CDR3 DNA reads TGTGCCAGCAGCATTAGGACGGGCACAGATACGCAGTATTTT.

The rearrangement links TRBV28 to TRBJ2-3; D not certain. V was shortened by 2 bases and J by 0 bases, with 9 bases between the two germline ends. The CDR3 is 15 residues long. Per germline, CDR1 MDHEN and CDR2 SYDVKM. CDR3 in DNA: TGTGCCAGCAGTTTAGGCCAGCCTAGCACAGATACGCAGTATTTT. Encoded protein: CASSLGQPSTDTQYF.

The rearrangement joins TRBV20-1 to TRBJ2-5, with 10 positions matching TRBD1. This CDR3 is 14 amino acids long. CDR1 is DFQATT, CDR2 SNEGSKA, per germline (reference sequence). V lost 5 bases to trimming and J lost 5 bases; unmatched junction nucleotides: 8. CDR3 residues: CSAPRAGQGETQYF. The CDR3 DNA reads as TGCAGTGCTCCTAGGGCGGGACAGGGGGAGACCCAGTACTTC.

The chain uses TRBV3-1 and TRBJ2-1; D is uncertain. This CDR3 is 17 amino acids long. The V end was cut by 1 base, the J end by 0 bases, with 13 bases between. CDR1 is LGHDT and CDR2 is YNNKEL in the germline V gene (reference sequence). The CDR3 bases are TGTGCCAGCAGCCAAGCGGGCTTCTCAGGCTCCTACAATGAGCAGTTCTTC. This codes for CASSQAGFSGSYNEQFF.

In its sample, this clonotype was seen a few times. The V gene is TRBV28, the J gene TRBJ2-3; unclear D gene. Trimming pared 5 bases from V and 3 bases from J, leaving 21 bases between. This CDR3 comprises 17 residues. Germline loops: CDR1 MDHEN, CDR2 SYDVKM. CDR3: CASSTRKVDPRTDTQYF. The CDR3 DNA is TGTGCCAGCAGTACACGAAAGGTAGACCCGAGGACAGATACGCAGTATTTT.

The rearrangement links TRBV10-3 to TRBJ2-7, with 7 bases matching TRBD1. CDR1 is ENHRY and CDR2 is SYGVKD in the germline V gene. The CDR3 is 14 amino acids. V was pared by 6 bases and J by 5 bases, with 10 bases of the junction left unmatched. CDR3 amino acids: CAIRRQGLSNEQYF. CDR3 nucleotides: TGTGCCATCAGGAGACAGGGTTTGAGCAACGAGCAGTACTTC.